This entry lists 8 T cell receptor beta chains sequenced from one sample in a study of blood T cell repertoires in COVID-19. The data were produced by immunoSEQ multiplex PCR, yet TCRdb's version contains in-frame clones alone and is incomplete. The data contain about 310,000 clones, around 91% of them singletons. The sequencing input was PBMCs or T cells enriched from blood (not recorded which). The source is a middle-aged woman who had recovered from COVID-19.

The chain recombines TRBV15 with TRBJ2-3; 16 nucleotides match TRBD2. Per the germline V gene, CDR1 is LNHNV and CDR2 is YYDKDF (reference sequence). With 5 bases clipped from V and 1 base from J, the junction kept 9 bases outside the gene matches. This CDR3 is built from 19 residues. The CDR3 sequence: CATSGSGTSGRVRTDTQYF. CDR3 bases: TGTGCCACCAGCGGCTCCGGGACTAGCGGGAGGGTACGCACAGATACGCAGTATTTT.

A single count supports this clone. J is TRBJ2-7 and V is TRBV30, with 8 positions matching TRBD2. The CDR3 spans 14 residues. The junction had 8 bases not matched to a gene; V was cut back by 4 bases and J by 3 bases. Germline V lookup: CDR1 GTSNPN, CDR2 SVGIG (reference sequence). The chain's CDR3 is CAWMRPSGSYEQYF. The CDR3 coding sequence is TGTGCCTGGATGAGGCCCAGCGGGAGCTACGAGCAGTACTTC.

The V call is TRBV6-5, the J call TRBJ2-7; possible D gene TRBD2, 6 bases. The CDR3 runs 13 residues. Germline loops: CDR1 MNHEY, CDR2 SVGAGI. With 5 bases removed from V and 3 bases from J, the gap between germline ends came to 11 bases. CDR3 in DNA: TGTGCCAGCAGTCCTGGGACTCTCTACGAGCAGTACTTC. Translating gives CASSPGTLYEQYF.

The sample holds one count of this clone. The chain links TRBV3-1 (or the pseudogene TRBV3-2) to TRBJ2-5; 7 nucleotides line up with TRBD2. Germline V lookup: CDR1 LGHDT, CDR2 YNNKEL (reference sequence). The V gene end was trimmed by 4 bases and the J gene end by 2 bases; junction bases not matched to a gene: 1. This CDR3 contains 13 residues. CDR3 loop: CASSLGGQETQYF. The CDR3 bases are TGTGCCAGCAGCCTCGGGGGGCAAGAGACCCAGTACTTC.

This clone occurred once. The chain joins TRBV7-9 to TRBJ2-7, with TRBD1 matching 10 bases. The V gene end was trimmed by 3 bases and the J gene end by 5 bases; junction bases not matched to a gene: 4. The CDR3 contains 14 residues. In germline, CDR1 is SEHNR, CDR2 FQNEAQ (reference sequence). CDR3 region: CASSFDRGQHEQYF. The CDR3 DNA sequence: TGTGCCAGCAGCTTCGACAGGGGGCAACACGAGCAGTACTTC. Full variable domain (outside the CDR3, taken from reference TRBV7-9 and TRBJ2-7): DTGVSQNPRHKITKRGQNVTFRCDPISEHNRLYWYRQTLGQGPEFLTYFQNEAQLEKSRLLSDRFSAERPKGSFSTLEIQRTEQGDSAMYLCASSFDRGQHEQYFGPGTRLTVT.

This clone was found a few times. This sequence joins TRBV7-2 and TRBJ2-7; TRBD2 matches at 7 bases. This CDR3 has 16 residues. CDR1 and CDR2 from the germline V gene are SGHTA and FQGNSA. V shed 5 bases, J shed 4 bases, and the junction held 14 bases outside the gene matches. Here the CDR3 reads CASSPGREPGIYEQYF. CDR3 DNA: TGTGCCAGCAGCCCAGGGAGGGAACCGGGAATTTACGAGCAGTACTTC.

This rearrangement joins TRBV11-2 to TRBJ2-3; 8 nucleotides agree with TRBD2. The CDR3 runs to 14 residues. Per the germline V gene, CDR1 is SGHAT and CDR2 is FQNNGV. The V and J ends lost 5 bases and 5 bases, in that order; junction bases with no gene match: 6. CDR3 in DNA: TGTGCCAGCAGCCCCTGGACTAGCCAAGATACGCAGTATTTT. Its protein is CASSPWTSQDTQYF.

The genes are TRBV3-1 (or the pseudogene TRBV3-2) and TRBJ1-2; perhaps TRBD1 as D (5 bases). CDR1 LGHDT and CDR2 YNNKEL come from the germline V gene (reference sequence). The CDR3 covers 14 residues. V lost 2 bases and J 2 bases, leaving 9 bases between the germline ends. The CDR3 region is CASSQLYRNYGYTF. CDR3 nucleotide sequence: TGTGCCAGCAGCCAACTATACAGGAACTATGGCTACACCTTC.